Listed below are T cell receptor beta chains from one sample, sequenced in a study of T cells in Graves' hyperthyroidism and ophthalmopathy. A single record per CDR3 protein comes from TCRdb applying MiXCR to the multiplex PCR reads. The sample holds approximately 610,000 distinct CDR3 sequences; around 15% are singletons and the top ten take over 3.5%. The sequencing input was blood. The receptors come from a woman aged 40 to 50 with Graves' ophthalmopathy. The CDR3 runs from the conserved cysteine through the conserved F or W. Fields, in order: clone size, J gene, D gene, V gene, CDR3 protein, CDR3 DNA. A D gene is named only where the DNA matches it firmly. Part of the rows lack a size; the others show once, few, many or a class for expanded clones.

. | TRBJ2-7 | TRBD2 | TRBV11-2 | CASSLGLAGVKTYEQYF | TGTGCCAGCAGCTTAGGACTAGCGGGAGTTAAGACCTACGAGCAGTACTTC
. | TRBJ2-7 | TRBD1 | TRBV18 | CASAPGQGADEQYF | TGTGCCAGCGCACCGGGACAGGGGGCTGACGAGCAGTACTTC
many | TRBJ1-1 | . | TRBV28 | CASSSVSGAGTEAFF | TGTGCCAGCAGTTCGGTATCCGGGGCCGGTACTGAAGCTTTCTTT
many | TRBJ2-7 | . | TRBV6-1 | CASSEGDGSYEQYF | TGTGCCAGCAGTGAAGGGGACGGCTCCTACGAGCAGTACTTC
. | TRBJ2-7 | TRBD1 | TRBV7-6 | CASSLGGGDRGYEQYF | TGTGCCAGCAGCTTAGGGGGTGGGGACAGGGGCTACGAGCAGTACTTC
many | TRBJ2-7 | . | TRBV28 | CASSSAGGGEQYF | TGTGCCAGCAGTTCGGCAGGGGGAGGCGAGCAGTACTTC
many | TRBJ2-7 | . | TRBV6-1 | CASIVRAKGSYEQYF | TGTGCCAGCATTGTCCGGGCTAAGGGTTCCTACGAGCAGTACTTC
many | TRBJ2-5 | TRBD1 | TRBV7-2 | CASSSQGVETQYF | TGTGCCAGCAGCTCCCAGGGGGTAGAGACCCAGTACTTC
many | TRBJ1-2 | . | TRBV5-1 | CASSLNGNYGYTF | TGCGCCAGCAGCTTGAACGGAAACTATGGCTACACCTTC
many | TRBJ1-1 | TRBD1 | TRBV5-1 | CASSLGAGTGRMNTEAFF | TGCGCCAGCAGCTTGGGAGCTGGGACAGGCAGAATGAACACTGAAGCTTTCTTT
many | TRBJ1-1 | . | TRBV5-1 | CASSLGSWGTEAFF | TGCGCCAGCAGCTTAGGATCCTGGGGCACTGAAGCTTTCTTT
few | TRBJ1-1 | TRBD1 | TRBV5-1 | CASSETGGANTEAFF | TGCGCCAGCAGCGAGACAGGGGGCGCGAACACTGAAGCTTTCTTT
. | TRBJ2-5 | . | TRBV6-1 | CASTSADYGETQYF | TGTGCCAGCACCTCCGCCGACTACGGGGAGACCCAGTACTTC
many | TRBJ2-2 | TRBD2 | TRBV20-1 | CSASSGITGELFF | TGCAGTGCTAGCAGCGGGATTACCGGGGAGCTGTTTTTT
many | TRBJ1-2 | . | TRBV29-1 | CSVGPLLYGYTF | TGCAGCGTTGGTCCCCTCCTCTATGGCTACACCTTC
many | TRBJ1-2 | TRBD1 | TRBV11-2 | CASGPQGNYGYTF | TGTGCCAGCGGACCACAGGGGAACTATGGCTACACCTTC